These 18 T cell receptor beta chains came from one sample sequenced in a study of radiation and T cells in renal cell carcinoma. TCRdb's table, derived via immunoSEQ multiplex PCR, lists solely in-frame clones and lacks some. The table records approximately 170,000 clones, roughly 90% of them present only once. Time point: blood 4 weeks post-SBRT, at nephrectomy. The treatment is: 15 Gy SBRT to primary tumor, nephrectomy 4 weeks later. This specimen consisted of blood, obtained from a patient whose treatment included radiotherapy and nephrectomy. These receptors were taken from a woman between 45 and 60 years old with renal cell carcinoma.

V usage is TRBV30 and J usage is TRBJ1-4, with 7 positions matching TRBD1. V dropped 7 bases and J dropped 7; count of bases not matched to a gene: 3. The CDR3 totals 11 residues. Looked up from germline, CDR1 is GTSNPN and CDR2 is SVGIG (reference sequence). CDR3 sequence reads: CASGQFEKLFF. CDR3 bases: TGTGCCTCGGGACAGTTTGAAAAACTGTTTTTT.

The chain recombines TRBV14 with TRBJ1-6; D is unclear. Germline assignment: CDR1 SGHDN and CDR2 FVKESK. CDR3 length: 16 amino acids. V lost 1 base to trimming and J lost 10 bases, with 17 bases between them. CDR3 amino acids: CASSQVDGDWGSPLHF. In DNA, the CDR3 is TGTGCCAGCAGCCAAGTTGATGGGGATTGGGGATCACCCCTCCACTTT.

The chain couples TRBV19 to TRBJ2-1; 15 bases fit TRBD2. The CDR3 is 19 residues long. The germline gives CDR1 LNHDA, CDR2 SQIVND (reference sequence). V dropped 9 bases and J dropped 2; count of bases not matched to a gene: 14. The CDR3 here is CASTFRRGLAGGTYNEQFF. The CDR3 DNA follows: TGTGCCAGCACCTTCCGTCGGGGACTAGCGGGGGGTACCTACAATGAGCAGTTCTTC.

The chain joins TRBV6-1 to TRBJ2-1, with 7 bases identical to TRBD2. Trimming removed 6 bases from V and 5 bases from J; junction bases left unmatched: 10. There are 15 residues in the CDR3. Germline assignment: CDR1 MNHNS and CDR2 SASEGT. The CDR3 here is CASRGGTQTNNEQFF. CDR3 bases: TGTGCCAGCAGGGGGGGGACTCAGACCAACAATGAGCAGTTCTTC.

The chain employs TRBV2 and TRBJ1-1; unclear D gene. Germline CDR1 is SNHLY and CDR2 is FYNNEI. Trimming pared 2 bases from V and 0 bases from J, leaving 4 bases between. CDR3 length equals 13 residues. DNA of the CDR3: TGTGCCAGCAGTGAATTGGTGAACACTGAAGCTTTCTTT. This sequence encodes CASSELVNTEAFF.

V and J are TRBV6-1 and TRBJ1-2; D gene ambiguous. The CDR3 consists of 15 residues. Germline V CDR1 and CDR2: MNHNS, SASEGT. Trimming stripped 7 bases from V and 4 bases from J, with 19 bases between. The CDR3 bases are TGTGCCAGCATTACAAGGACGGATCGTGGCTATGGCTACACCTTC. Protein sequence: CASITRTDRGYGYTF.

This rearrangement joins TRBV5-1 to TRBJ2-5; D uncertain. Per the germline V gene, CDR1 is SGHRS and CDR2 is YFSETQ. V shed 0 bases and J shed 5 bases, with 17 bases lying between them. There are 16 residues in the CDR3. CDR3 in DNA: TGCGCCAGCAGCTTGGATGGCAGGACGACGGTGGAGACCCAGTACTTC. Its translation: CASSLDGRTTVETQYF.

The chain uses TRBV10-3 and TRBJ2-7; TRBD1 might be the D (5 bases). Trimming removed 7 bases at V and 1 base at J, with 11 bases between. This CDR3 contains 13 residues. Germline V gives CDR1 ENHRY, CDR2 SYGVKD. The CDR3 spells CAITDTLSYEQYF. The CDR3 DNA is TGTGCCATCACGGACACCTTATCCTACGAGCAGTACTTC.

The gene calls are TRBV2 and TRBJ1-5, with D perhaps matching TRBD1 (5 bases). CDR1 is SNHLY and CDR2 is FYNNEI in the germline V gene. V lost 7 bases and J lost 3, with 13 bases in between. The CDR3 sequence is 14 residues long. The CDR3 DNA reads as TGTGCCAGCACGGGGGATGGAGACAATCAGCCCCAGCATTTT. It translates to CASTGDGDNQPQHF.

The chain links TRBV6-5 to TRBJ2-5; unclear D gene. The length of the CDR3 is 15 residues. Germline V CDR1 and CDR2: MNHEY, SVGAGI. With 4 bases removed from V and 5 bases from J, the gap between germline ends came to 17 bases. CDR3 residues: CASSSPGLPYETQYF. DNA for the CDR3: TGTGCCAGCAGTTCTCCGGGTCTTCCTTACGAGACCCAGTACTTC.

The CDR3 spells CASSSPGVRETQYF. CDR3 nucleotide sequence: TGTGCCAGCAGTTCCCCGGGGGTCAGGGAGACCCAGTACTTC. This rearrangement joins TRBV28 to TRBJ2-5; possible D gene TRBD2, 6 bases. V was pared by 4 bases and J by 5 bases, with 14 bases between. Per the germline V gene, CDR1 is MDHEN and CDR2 is SYDVKM. The CDR3 has 14 amino acids.

The rearrangement uses TRBV7-8 and TRBJ1-2; maybe TRBD1 (5 bases). The ends were cut back, 1 base at V and 0 bases at J, with 12 bases in the middle. Germline CDR1 reads SGHVS; CDR2 reads FQNEAQ. The CDR3 sequence is 16 residues long. The CDR3 DNA sequence: TGTGCCAGCAGCTTAGTCCAGGGCCCACCTAACTATGGCTACACCTTC. Translating gives CASSLVQGPPNYGYTF. Variable domain in full (rest from reference TRBV7-8 and TRBJ1-2): GAGVSQSPRYKVAKRGQDVALRCDPISGHVSLFWYQQALGQGPEFLTYFQNEAQLDKSGLPSDRFFAERPEGSVSTLKIQRTQQEDSAVYLCASSLVQGPPNYGYTFGSGTRLTVV.

The chain employs TRBV5-1 and TRBJ2-3; 10 nucleotides align to TRBD1. There are 15 residues in the CDR3. Trimming cost V 4 bases and J 6 bases; bases outside gene matches: 8. Germline V gene lookup returns CDR1 SGHRS and CDR2 YFSETQ. CDR3 amino acids: CASSRQGADRDTQYF. The CDR3 DNA is TGCGCCAGCAGCCGACAGGGGGCGGATCGGGATACGCAGTATTTT.

This chain links TRBV6-6 with TRBJ2-3; TRBD1 might be the D (6 bases). CDR1 MNHNY and CDR2 SVGAGI come from the germline V gene (reference sequence). CDR3 length equals 15 residues. Trimming stripped 4 bases from V and 1 base from J, with 12 bases between. The CDR3 loop is CASSFGGTGTDTQYF. The DNA of the CDR3 is TGTGCCAGCAGTTTTGGGGGCACGGGCACAGATACGCAGTATTTT.

The CDR3 region is CASSTRDSDQPQHF. The CDR3 nucleotides read TGTGCCAGCAGTACCCGGGACAGCGATCAGCCCCAGCATTTT. V usage is TRBV6-1 and J usage is TRBJ1-5; TRBD1 aligns across 7 bases. Germline V lookup: CDR1 MNHNS, CDR2 SASEGT. The CDR3 has 14 residues. Trimming cost V 5 bases and J 5 bases; bases outside gene matches: 6.

This chain uses TRBV6-6 with TRBJ2-1; 10 positions agree with TRBD1. This CDR3 region has 16 residues. Germline-derived CDR1 and CDR2 are MNHNY and SVGAGI (reference sequence). With V trimmed by 5 bases and J by 8 bases, 12 bases remained unmatched. CDR3 residues: CASSPPPGQGKHEQFF. The CDR3 coding sequence is TGTGCCAGCAGTCCCCCTCCGGGACAGGGGAAGCATGAGCAGTTCTTC.

The chain uses TRBV5-6 and TRBJ2-3; no clear D gene. The CDR3 loop spans 13 amino acids. The germline CDR1 and CDR2 sequences are SGHDT and YYEEEE. V was pared by 0 bases and J by 1 base, with 3 bases between. The CDR3 region is CASSLVGTDTQYF. Written as DNA, the CDR3 is TGTGCCAGCAGCTTGGTGGGCACAGATACGCAGTATTTT. The full variable domain, its missing parts supplied by reference TRBV5-6 and TRBJ2-3, is DAGVTQSPTHLIKTRGQQVTLRCSPKSGHDTVSWYQQALGQGPQFIFQYYEEEERQRGNFPDRFSGHQFPNYSSELNVNALLLGDSALYLCASSLVGTDTQYFGPGTRLTVL.

This clone was recorded once. The V gene is TRBV7-9, the J gene TRBJ1-1; no firm D call. There are 15 residues in the CDR3. The ends were cut back, 2 bases at V and 0 bases at J, with 10 bases in the middle. Germline assignment: CDR1 SEHNR and CDR2 FQNEAQ (reference sequence). In nucleotides, the CDR3 is TGTGCCAGCAGCTTATGGTTGTCAGTGAACACTGAAGCTTTCTTT. As protein: CASSLWLSVNTEAFF.